This T cell receptor (beta chain) was sequenced during a study of CD8 T cells in ankylosing spondylitis. The study's findings and limits: Some motif variants had been reported before (in reactive arthritis synovial fluid and blood). About 8 highly homologous variants made up a TCR beta motif, and this motif appeared characteristic of ankylosing spondylitis blood. Disease-associated clones were reportedly significantly overrepresented in matched ankylosing spondylitis synovial fluid.

CDR1 is SGHAT, CDR2 FQNNGV, per germline. This CDR3 has 14 amino acids. Notes on this clonotype: Antigen specificity is unknown. Relative to the germline gene, one junction end is altered; a read error may explain this.

Library preparation for TCR beta used quantitative 5'-RACE with molecular barcodes. TCRdb reprocessed the 5' RACE reads with MiXCR, giving one entry per CDR3 protein. The sample includes roughly 180,000 distinct CDR3 sequences, 13% of them seen just once. V and J are TRBV11-2 and TRBJ2-6; TRBD2 might be the D (6 bases). This TCR came from a female donor with ankylosing spondylitis or in good health (not recorded which). The sequencing input was blood, either unsorted or a sorted T cell fraction (not recorded which). This CDR3 is CASSKRAGANVRTF. CDR3 nucleotides: TGTGCCAGCAGTAAGCGGGCTGGGGCCAACGTCCGGACTTTC.